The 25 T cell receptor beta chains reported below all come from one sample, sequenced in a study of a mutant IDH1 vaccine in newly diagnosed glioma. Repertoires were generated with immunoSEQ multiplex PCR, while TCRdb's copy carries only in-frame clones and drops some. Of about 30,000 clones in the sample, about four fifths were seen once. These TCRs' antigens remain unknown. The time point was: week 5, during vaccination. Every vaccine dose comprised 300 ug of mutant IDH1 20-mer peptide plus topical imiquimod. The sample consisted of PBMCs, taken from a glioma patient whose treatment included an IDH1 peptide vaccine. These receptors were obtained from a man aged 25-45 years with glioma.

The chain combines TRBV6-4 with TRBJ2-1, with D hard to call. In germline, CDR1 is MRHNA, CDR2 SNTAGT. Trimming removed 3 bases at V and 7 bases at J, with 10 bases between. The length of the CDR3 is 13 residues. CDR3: CASSESQENEQFF. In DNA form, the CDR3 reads TGTGCCAGCAGTGAGTCTCAGGAAAATGAGCAGTTCTTC.

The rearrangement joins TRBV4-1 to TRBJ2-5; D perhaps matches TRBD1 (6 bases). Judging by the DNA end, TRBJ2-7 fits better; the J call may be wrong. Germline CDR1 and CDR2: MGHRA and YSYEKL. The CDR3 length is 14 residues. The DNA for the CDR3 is TGCGCCAGCAGCCGAGGTTCACAGGGCTACGAGCAGTACTTC. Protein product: CASSRGSQGYEQYF.

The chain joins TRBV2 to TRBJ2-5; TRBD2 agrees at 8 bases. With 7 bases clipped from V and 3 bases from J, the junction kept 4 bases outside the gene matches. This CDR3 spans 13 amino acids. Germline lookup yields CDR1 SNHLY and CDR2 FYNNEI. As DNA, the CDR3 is TGTGCCAGCAATCCGGGGGGGGAAGAGACCCAGTACTTC. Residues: CASNPGGEETQYF.

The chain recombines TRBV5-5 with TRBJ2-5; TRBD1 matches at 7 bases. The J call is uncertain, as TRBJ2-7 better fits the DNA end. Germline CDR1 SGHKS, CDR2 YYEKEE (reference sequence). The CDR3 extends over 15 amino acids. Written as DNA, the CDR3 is TGTGCCAGCAGCGAGTGGACAGGAACTCTCTACGAGCAGTACTTC. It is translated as CASSEWTGTLYEQYF.

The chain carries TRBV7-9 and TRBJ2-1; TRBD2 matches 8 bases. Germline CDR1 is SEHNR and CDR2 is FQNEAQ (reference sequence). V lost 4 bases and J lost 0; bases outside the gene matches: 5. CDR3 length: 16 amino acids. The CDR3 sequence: CASSSAGGISYNEQFF. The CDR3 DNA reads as TGTGCCAGCAGCTCCGCGGGGGGAATCTCCTACAATGAGCAGTTCTTC.

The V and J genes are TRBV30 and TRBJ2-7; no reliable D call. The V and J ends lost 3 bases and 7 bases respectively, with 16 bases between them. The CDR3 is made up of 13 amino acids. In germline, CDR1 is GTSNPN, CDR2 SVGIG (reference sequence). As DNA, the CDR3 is TGTGCCTGGAGAACAAATGCGGTAGGTGAGCAGTACTTC. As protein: CAWRTNAVGEQYF. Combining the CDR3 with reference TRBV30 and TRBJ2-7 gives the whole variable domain SQTIHQWPATLVQPVGSPLSLECTVEGTSNPNLYWYRQAAGRGLQLLFYSVGIGQISSEVPQNLSASRPQDRQFILSSKKLLLSDSGFYLCAWRTNAVGEQYFGPGTRLTVT.

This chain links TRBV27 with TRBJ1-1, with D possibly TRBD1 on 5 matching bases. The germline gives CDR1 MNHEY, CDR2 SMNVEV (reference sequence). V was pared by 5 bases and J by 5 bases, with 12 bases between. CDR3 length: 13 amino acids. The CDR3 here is CASSVPGGTEAFF. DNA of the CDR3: TGTGCCAGCAGTGTACCTGGGGGGACTGAAGCTTTCTTT.

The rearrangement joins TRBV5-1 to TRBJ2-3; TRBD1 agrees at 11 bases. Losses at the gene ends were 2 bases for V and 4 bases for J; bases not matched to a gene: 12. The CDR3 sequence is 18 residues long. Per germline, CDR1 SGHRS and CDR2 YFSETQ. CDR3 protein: CASSFLPTGTGGPDTQYF. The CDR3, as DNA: TGCGCCAGCAGCTTCTTACCCACCGGGACAGGGGGACCAGATACGCAGTATTTT. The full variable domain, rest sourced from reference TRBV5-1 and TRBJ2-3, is KAGVTQTPRYLIKTRGQQVTLSCSPISGHRSVSWYQQTPGQGLQFLFEYFSETQRNKGNFPGRFSGRQFSNSRSEMNVSTLELGDSALYLCASSFLPTGTGGPDTQYFGPGTRLTVL.

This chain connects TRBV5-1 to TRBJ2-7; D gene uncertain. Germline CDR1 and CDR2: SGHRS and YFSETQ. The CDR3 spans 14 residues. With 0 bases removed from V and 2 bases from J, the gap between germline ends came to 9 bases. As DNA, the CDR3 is TGCGCCAGCAGCTTGGGCTGGCCCCCCTACGAGCAGTACTTC. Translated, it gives CASSLGWPPYEQYF.

The CDR3 here is CSVVRFGAGRPNNEQFF. DNA of the CDR3: TGCAGCGTTGTCCGTTTTGGAGCGGGGCGGCCGAATAATGAGCAGTTCTTC. This chain links TRBV29-1 with TRBJ2-1, with TRBD2 matching over 7 bases. Germline CDR1 and CDR2: SQVTM and ANQGSEA. Unmatched junction bases numbered 19, after V lost 4 bases and J lost 7 bases. The CDR3 length is 17 residues.

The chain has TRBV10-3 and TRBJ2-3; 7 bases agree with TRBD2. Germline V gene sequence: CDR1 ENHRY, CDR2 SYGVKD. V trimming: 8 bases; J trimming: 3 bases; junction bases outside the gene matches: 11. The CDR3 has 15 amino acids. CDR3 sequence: CAIGLRGGVTDTQYF. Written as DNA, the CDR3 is TGTGCCATCGGGCTTCGCGGGGGTGTGACAGATACGCAGTATTTT.

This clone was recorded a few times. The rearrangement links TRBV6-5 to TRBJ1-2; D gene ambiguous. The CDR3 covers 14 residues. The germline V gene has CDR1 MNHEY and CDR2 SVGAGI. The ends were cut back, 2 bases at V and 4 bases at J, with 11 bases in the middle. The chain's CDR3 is CASSYAERGYGYTF. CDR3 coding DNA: TGTGCCAGCAGTTACGCAGAGCGGGGCTATGGCTACACCTTC.

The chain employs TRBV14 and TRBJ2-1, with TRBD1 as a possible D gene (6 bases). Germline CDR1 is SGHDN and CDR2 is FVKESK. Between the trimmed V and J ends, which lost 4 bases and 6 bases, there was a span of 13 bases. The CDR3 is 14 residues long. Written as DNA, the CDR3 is TGTGCCAGCAGCCCAGTAGTACAGGGCAATGAGCAGTTCTTC. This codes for CASSPVVQGNEQFF.

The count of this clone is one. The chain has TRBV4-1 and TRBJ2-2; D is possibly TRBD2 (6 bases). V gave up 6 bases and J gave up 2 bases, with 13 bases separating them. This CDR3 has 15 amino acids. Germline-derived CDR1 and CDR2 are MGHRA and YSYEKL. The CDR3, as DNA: TGCGCCAGCAGACCGGGGACTTTCAACACCGGGGAGCTGTTTTTT. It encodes CASRPGTFNTGELFF.

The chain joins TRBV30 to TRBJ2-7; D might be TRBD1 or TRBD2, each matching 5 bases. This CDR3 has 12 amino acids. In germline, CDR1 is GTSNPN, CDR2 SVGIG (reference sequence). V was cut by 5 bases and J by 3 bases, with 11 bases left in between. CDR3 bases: TGTGCCTGGGGGGACGCGCACTACGAGCAGTACTTC. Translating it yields CAWGDAHYEQYF.

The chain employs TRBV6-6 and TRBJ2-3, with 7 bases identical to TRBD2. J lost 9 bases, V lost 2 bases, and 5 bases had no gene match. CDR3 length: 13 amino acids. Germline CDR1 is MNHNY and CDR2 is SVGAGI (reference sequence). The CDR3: CASSYRSGETQYF. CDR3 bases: TGTGCCAGCAGTTACCGCAGCGGGGAGACGCAGTATTTT.

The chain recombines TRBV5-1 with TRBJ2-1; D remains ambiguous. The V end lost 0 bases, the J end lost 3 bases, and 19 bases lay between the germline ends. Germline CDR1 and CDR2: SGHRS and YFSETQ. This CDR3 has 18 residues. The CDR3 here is CASSLGAYQQKNYNEQFF. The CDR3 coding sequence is TGCGCCAGCAGCTTGGGGGCGTATCAGCAGAAAAACTACAATGAGCAGTTCTTC. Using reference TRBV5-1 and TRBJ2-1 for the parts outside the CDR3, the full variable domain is KAGVTQTPRYLIKTRGQQVTLSCSPISGHRSVSWYQQTPGQGLQFLFEYFSETQRNKGNFPGRFSGRQFSNSRSEMNVSTLELGDSALYLCASSLGAYQQKNYNEQFFGPGTRLTVL.

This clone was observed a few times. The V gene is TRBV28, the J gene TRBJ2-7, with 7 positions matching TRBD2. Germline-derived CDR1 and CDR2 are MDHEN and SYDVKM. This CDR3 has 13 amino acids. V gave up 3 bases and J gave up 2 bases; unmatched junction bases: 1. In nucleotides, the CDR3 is TGTGCCAGCAGTTTGGGGACTACCTACGAGCAGTACTTC. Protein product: CASSLGTTYEQYF.

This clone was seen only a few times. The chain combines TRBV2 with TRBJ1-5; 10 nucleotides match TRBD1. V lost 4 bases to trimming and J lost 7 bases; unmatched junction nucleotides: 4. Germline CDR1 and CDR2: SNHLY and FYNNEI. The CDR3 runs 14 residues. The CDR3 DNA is TGTGCCAGCAGTGCGGGACAGGGGCTCCAGCCCCAGCATTTT. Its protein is CASSAGQGLQPQHF.

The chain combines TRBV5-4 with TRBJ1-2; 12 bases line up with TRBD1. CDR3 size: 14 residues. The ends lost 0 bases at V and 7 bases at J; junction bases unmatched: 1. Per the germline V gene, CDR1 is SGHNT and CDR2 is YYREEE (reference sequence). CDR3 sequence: CASSLGDRGLGYTF. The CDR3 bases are TGTGCCAGCAGCTTGGGGGACAGGGGGCTTGGCTACACCTTC.

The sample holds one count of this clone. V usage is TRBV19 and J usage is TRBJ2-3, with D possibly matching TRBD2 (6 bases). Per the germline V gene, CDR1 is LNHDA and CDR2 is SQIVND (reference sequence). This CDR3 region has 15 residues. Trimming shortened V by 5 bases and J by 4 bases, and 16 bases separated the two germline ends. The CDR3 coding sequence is TGTGCCAGTAGTGGAAGATGGGGAGGTTCAGATACGCAGTATTTT. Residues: CASSGRWGGSDTQYF.

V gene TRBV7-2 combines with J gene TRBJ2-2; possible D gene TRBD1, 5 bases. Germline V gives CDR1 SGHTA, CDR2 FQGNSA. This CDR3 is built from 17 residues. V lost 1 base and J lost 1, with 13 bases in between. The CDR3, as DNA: TGTGCCAGCAGCTTAGAAGCAGGGCGGTGGAACACCGGGGAGCTGTTTTTT. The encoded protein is CASSLEAGRWNTGELFF.

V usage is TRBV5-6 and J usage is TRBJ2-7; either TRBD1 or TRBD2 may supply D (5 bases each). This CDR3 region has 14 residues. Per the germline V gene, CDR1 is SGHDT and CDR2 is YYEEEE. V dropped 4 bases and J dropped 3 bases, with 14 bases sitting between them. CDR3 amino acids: CASSPGRVYYEQYF. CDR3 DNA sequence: TGTGCCAGCAGCCCGGGACGGGTCTACTACGAGCAGTACTTC.

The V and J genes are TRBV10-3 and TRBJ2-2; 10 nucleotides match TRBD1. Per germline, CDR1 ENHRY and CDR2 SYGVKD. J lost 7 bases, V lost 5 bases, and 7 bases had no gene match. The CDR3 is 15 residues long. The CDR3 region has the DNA TGTGCCATCAGTCGACAGGGGGCGAATAGCGGGGAGCTGTTTTTT. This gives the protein CAISRQGANSGELFF.

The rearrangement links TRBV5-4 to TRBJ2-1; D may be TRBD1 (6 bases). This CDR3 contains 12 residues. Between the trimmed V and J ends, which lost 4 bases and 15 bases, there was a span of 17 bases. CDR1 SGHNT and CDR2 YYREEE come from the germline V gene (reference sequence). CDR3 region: CASSADRTSMFF. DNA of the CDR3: TGTGCCAGCAGCGCCGACAGGACAAGTATGTTCTTC.